This T cell receptor (beta chain) was recovered during a study of shared clonotypes between healthy human individuals. Findings and limits, study-wide: Large sequencing depth failed to make sorted-subset sequencing complete, rarefaction showed.

Original processing notes: Junction-only immunoSEQ sequences carried no quality scores, so filtering differed. TCRdb's table, derived via immunoSEQ multiplex PCR, lists solely in-frame clones and lacks some. The D gene and trimming were derived from the DNA, and the V and J assignments and clone size from that table. The profile shows about 1.1 million clones, 75% to 80% of them singletons. The CDR3 covers 14 residues. V was clipped by 6 bases and J by 4 bases; unmatched bases: 4. Germline V gene data show CDR1 as LNHDA and CDR2 as SQIVND (reference sequence). About this clone: The antigen is undetermined.

The TCR was taken from a man between 18 and 35 years old in good health. Some clones in this sample may be carry-over from other donors' samples. The rearrangement links TRBV19 to TRBJ2-5; 11 nucleotides agree with TRBD2. Specimen: memory CD4+ T cells from PBMCs. As for subset: CD45RA-negative fraction. This CDR3 reads CASSGLAGAETQYF. In nucleotides, the CDR3 is TGTGCCAGTAGCGGACTAGCGGGTGCAGAGACCCAGTACTTC.